This entry concerns a single T cell receptor (beta chain). This clonotype was picked up many times. What antigen it recognizes has not been identified. Nothing much larger sits one base from this clone, and base qualities are not available. Looking up the germline V gene yields CDR1 SNHLY and CDR2 FYNNEI. The trim is 9 bases for V and 6 bases for J, with a gap of 12 bases between the germline ends. Taken from cysteine to phenylalanine, the CDR3 has 12 residues. Here the CDR3 DNA is all that survives: 36 bases in frame from base 1. These data come from a study of T cells in Graves' hyperthyroidism and ophthalmopathy (dated by TCRdb to 2018 to 2020). For context, the study as a whole: Peripheral blood samples were taken at the time of initial diagnosis, prior to any treatment. In six Graves' hyperthyroidism patients, the study also compared T-cell repertoires from thyroid tissue with T-cell repertoires from blood. After blood sampling, hyperthyroidism patients were treated with methimazole at a starting dose of 30 mg daily, and ophthalmopathy patients were treated with high-dose intravenous methylprednisolone. Prospective prediction of ophthalmopathy was tested in an independent validation cohort consisting of 18 hyperthyroidism patients and some 16 patients who later progressed to ophthalmopathy. According to the paper, TCR Vbeta CDR3 sequencing was carried out on roughly 130 peripheral blood samples, which came from more than 40 ophthalmopathy, around 74 hyperthyroidism and 17 progressor patients. To identify TCR V-J signatures that set the groups apart, the researchers used a discovery cohort of 100 patients, made up of roughly 40 with Graves' ophthalmopathy and 57 with stable Graves' hyperthyroidism. The approximately 90 discovery patients were randomly split 7:3 into training and test sets. Study-wide conclusions, independent of this receptor: Most expanded thyroid clonotypes (frequency above 0.001) were also found in blood, which suggests that blood repertoires may mirror thyroid immune responses. During validation, the model predicted progression to ophthalmopathy a median of about 5.9 months ahead of onset, with around 65% sensitivity and under 85% specificity. A 13 V-J signature model separated ophthalmopathy from stable hyperthyroidism, with nearly 90% sensitivity and roughly 81% specificity in cross-validation and 80%/75% in testing. Sample size was not statistically predetermined, and investigators were not blinded to group allocation.

Amplification of TCR beta CDR3 regions was carried out from RNA transcripts. The first round of RT-PCR for the TCR CDR3 was performed with the HTBI primer set and the Qiagen OneStep RT-PCR kit. A second multiplex PCR round built the libraries, followed by size selection and purification. The libraries were sequenced on an Illumina HiSeq2000 using paired-end 100 bp reads. Regarding the original processing steps: Raw data were processed with SOAPnuke, discarding reads with adapters, uncalled bases, mean Phred below 15, or no exact constant-primer or identifier match. High-quality paired reads were merged using COPE v1.2.5, and each unique nucleotide sequence was defined as a clonotype. MiTCR v1.1 was used to align the clonotypes against IMGT TRBV, TRBD and TRBJ reference segments. Only V-J combinations with frequency above 0.0001, covering about 99% of repertoires, were analysed. A TCS score was defined as the ratio of F50 (clonal expansion) to E x V (chaos), with BLOSUM62-based TCRdist applied between CDR3 peptides within each V-J. Welch's t-statistics and random forest reduced roughly 540 V-J features to 10 to 15, which were used in a naive Bayes classifier (R e1071). In-frame beta chains were kept once TCRdb had trimmed the public reads at Q25 with fastp and called clones with MiXCR. Rows with one shared CDR3 protein collapse into an entry with the most common genes and DNA. The V and J calls and clone size are TCRdb's, not the authors'. The sample records roughly 400,000 distinct CDR3 sequences, more than 13% of which are singletons. 25% to 30% of the sample lies in the top ten.

In the ophthalmopathy patients, disease was moderately to severely active, with a Clinical Activity Score of 3 or more, a NOSPECS grade of 4 or more, and a duration of less than 3 months. Any patient with an uncontrolled infection, another autoimmune disease, pregnancy or lactation was excluded. Diagnoses were established on the basis of clinical symptoms, serum thyroxine and TRAb, thyroid ultrasound, and orbital computed tomography. PBMCs were isolated from 8 to 10 ml of fresh peripheral blood by Ficoll-Paque density gradient centrifugation. Total RNA was extracted using Trizol reagent, and RNA quality was assessed on an Agilent 2100 Bioanalyzer.

This TCR was recovered from a man in his fifties with Graves' ophthalmopathy. The rearrangement joined TRBV2 to TRBJ2-1; the D segment could be TRBD2, given 6 matching bases. The specimen was blood. The nucleotide sequence is given as TGTGCCAGGGCGGGGCCCGGCAATGAGCAGTTCTTC. Its protein product is CARAGPGNEQFF.